This TCR beta chain was captured in a study of blood T cell repertoires in COVID-19. The wider study: T cells, B-cell-depleted T cells, or PBMCs provided the cDNA or gDNA that served as material.

Authors' processing steps: Reference gene primers were amplified, and this amplification served to estimate nucleated cell counts. Sequenced by immunoSEQ multiplex PCR; TCRdb stores in-frame clones only, minus some. Clone size and V and J calls were adopted from that table, with D and trimming inferred from the DNA. Of some 200,000 clones listed, around 85% are singletons. Germline loops: CDR1 LNHDA, CDR2 SQIVND (reference sequence). The CDR3 runs 14 residues. Trimming removed 3 bases from V and 2 bases from J, with 9 bases in between. It was during active infection that Seattle patients were enrolled and then longitudinally followed.

This clonotype was sampled from a man between 60 and 70 years old with COVID-19, enrolled during active disease. The sequenced sample was peripheral blood. The chain uses TRBV19 and TRBJ2-3; the D is unclear. As DNA, the CDR3 is TGTGCCAGTAGTATGAGCAGGATCACAGATACGCAGTATTTT. Amino acid sequence: CASSMSRITDTQYF.